One T cell receptor beta chain is described in this entry. This record belongs to a study of blood T cell repertoires in COVID-19. Whole-study context: COVID-19 samples, acute and convalescent, were from the United States, Italy and Spain.

The CDR3 has 15 residues. With 6 bases clipped from V and 4 bases from J, the junction kept 7 bases outside the gene matches. Germline CDR1 is MNHNY and CDR2 is SVGAGI (reference sequence). Per the study methods: Nucleated cell counts were estimated from reference gene primer amplification. The assay was immunoSEQ multiplex PCR, and TCRdb's table has in-frame clones only and misses some. The D gene and trimming were derived from the DNA, and the V and J assignments and clone size from that table. The sample contains fewer than 350,000 clones, roughly 93% of which appear only once. The specimen sequenced was PBMCs or T cells enriched from blood (not recorded which). This clonotype originated in a woman in her 40s with acute COVID-19. This chain uses TRBV6-6 with TRBJ1-2, with TRBD1 matching over 11 bases. The CDR3 is CASRQGQGVIYGYTF. In DNA, the CDR3 is TGTGCCAGCAGGCAGGGACAGGGGGTGATCTATGGCTACACCTTC.